This T cell receptor beta chain was identified during a study of blood T cell repertoires in COVID-19. About the study: T cells, B-cell-depleted T cells, or PBMCs provided the cDNA or gDNA that served as material.

Original handling: How many nucleated cells were present was estimated from reference gene primer amplification. Some clones are missing from TCRdb's copy, which holds only in-frame ones; the method was immunoSEQ multiplex PCR. V and J calls and clone size come straight from that table; D and trimming were deduced from the DNA. The data show approximately 180,000 clones, with approximately 92% seen just once and 0.53% held by the top ten. This clonotype was sampled from a man aged 50 to 59 with acute or convalescent COVID-19. The sequenced sample was peripheral blood.

CDR3 bases: TGTGCCAGCAGTTACGGGCAGAAGAAGAACACTGAAGCTTTCTTT. Amino acid sequence: CASSYGQKKNTEAFF. V is TRBV6-2 or TRBV6-3 and J is TRBJ1-1; D is undetermined. The CDR3 runs 15 residues. Trimming pared 2 bases from V and 1 base from J, leaving 11 bases between. Germline-derived CDR1 and CDR2 are MNHEY and SVGEGT.